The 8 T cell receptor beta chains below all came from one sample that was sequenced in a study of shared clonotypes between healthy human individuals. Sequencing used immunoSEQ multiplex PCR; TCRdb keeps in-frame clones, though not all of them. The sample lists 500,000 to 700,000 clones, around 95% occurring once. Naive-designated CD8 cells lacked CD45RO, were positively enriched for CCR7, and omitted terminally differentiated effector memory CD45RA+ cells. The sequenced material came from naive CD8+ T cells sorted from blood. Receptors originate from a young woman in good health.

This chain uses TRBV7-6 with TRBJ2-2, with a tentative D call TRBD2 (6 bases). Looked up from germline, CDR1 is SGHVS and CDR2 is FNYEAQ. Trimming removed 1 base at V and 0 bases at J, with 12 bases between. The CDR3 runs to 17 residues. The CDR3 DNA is TGTGCCAGCAGCTTAGGGGGGGAGTACGCGAACACCGGGGAGCTGTTTTTT. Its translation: CASSLGGEYANTGELFF.

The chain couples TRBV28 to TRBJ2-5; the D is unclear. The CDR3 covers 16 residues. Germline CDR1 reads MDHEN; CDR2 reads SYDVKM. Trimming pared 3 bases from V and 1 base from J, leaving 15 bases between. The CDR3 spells CASSFTTLAGQETQYF. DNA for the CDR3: TGTGCCAGCAGTTTCACCACCCTTGCTGGCCAAGAGACCCAGTACTTC.

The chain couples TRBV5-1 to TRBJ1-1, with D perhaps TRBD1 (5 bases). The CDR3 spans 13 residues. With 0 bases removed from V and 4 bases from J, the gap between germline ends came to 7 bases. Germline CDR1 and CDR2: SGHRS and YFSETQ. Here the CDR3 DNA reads TGCGCCAGCAGCTTGGTTGGGGCCACTGAAGCTTTCTTT. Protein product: CASSLVGATEAFF.

The CDR3 sequence: CASSSHYEQYF. CDR3 in DNA: TGTGCCAGCAGTTCTCACTACGAGCAGTACTTC. This sequence joins TRBV27 and TRBJ2-7; D call uncertain. The CDR3 covers 11 residues. Germline CDR1 MNHEY, CDR2 SMNVEV (reference sequence). Trimming cost V 4 bases and J 3 bases, with 4 bases left between them.

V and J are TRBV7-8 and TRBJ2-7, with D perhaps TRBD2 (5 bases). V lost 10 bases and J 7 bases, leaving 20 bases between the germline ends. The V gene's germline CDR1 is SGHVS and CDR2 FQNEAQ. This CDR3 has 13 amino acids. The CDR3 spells CATREGILGEQYF. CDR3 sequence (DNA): TGTGCCACCCGGGAAGGAATACTTGGGGAGCAGTACTTC. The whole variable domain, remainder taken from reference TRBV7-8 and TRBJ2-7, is GAGVSQSPRYKVAKRGQDVALRCDPISGHVSLFWYQQALGQGPEFLTYFQNEAQLDKSGLPSDRFFAERPEGSVSTLKIQRTQQEDSAVYLCATREGILGEQYFGPGTRLTVT.

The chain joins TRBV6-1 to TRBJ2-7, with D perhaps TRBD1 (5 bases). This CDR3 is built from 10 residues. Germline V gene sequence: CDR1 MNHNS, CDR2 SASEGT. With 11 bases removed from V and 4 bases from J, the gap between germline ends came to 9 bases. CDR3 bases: TGTGCCGCGGACAATTACGAGCAGTACTTC. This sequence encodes CAADNYEQYF.

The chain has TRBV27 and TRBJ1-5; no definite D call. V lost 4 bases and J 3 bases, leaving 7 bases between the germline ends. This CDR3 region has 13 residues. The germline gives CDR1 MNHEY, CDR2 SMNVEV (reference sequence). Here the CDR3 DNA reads TGTGCCAGCAGTTCTGGGGTCAATCAGCCCCAGCATTTT. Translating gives CASSSGVNQPQHF.

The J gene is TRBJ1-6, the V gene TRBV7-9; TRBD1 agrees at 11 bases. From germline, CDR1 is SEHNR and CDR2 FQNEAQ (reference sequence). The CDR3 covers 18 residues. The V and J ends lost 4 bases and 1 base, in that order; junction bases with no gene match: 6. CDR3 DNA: TGTGCCAGCAGCTCCATCGGACAGGGGGCGTCCTATAATTCACCCCTCCACTTT. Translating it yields CASSSIGQGASYNSPLHF.